The source of this T cell receptor beta chain is a study of blood T cell repertoires in COVID-19. Overall study context: The United States, Italy and Spain provided the acute and convalescent COVID-19 samples. Nucleic acid was either cDNA or gDNA, and it came from T cells, B-cell-depleted T cells, or PBMCs.

The CDR3 has 14 residues. The J segment lost 0 bases and the V segment lost 7 bases, leaving 5 bases of the junction unmatched. Germline V gives CDR1 SNHLY, CDR2 FYNNEI. Per the authors' pipeline: Reference gene primer amplification yielded estimated nucleated cell counts. Here immunoSEQ multiplex PCR was the method, and the copy in TCRdb shows in-frame clones only, minus some. That table is the source of V, J and clone size, and D and trimming were worked out from the DNA. The table includes 250,000 to 300,000 clones, 86% detected once. The receptor was derived from a woman in her twenties or thirties with active or convalescent COVID-19. Sequencing used peripheral blood. This chain links TRBV2 with TRBJ1-1, with 7 positions matching TRBD1. The CDR3 DNA reads TGTGCCAGCACTATGACAGGGATGAACACTGAAGCTTTCTTT. Its protein product is CASTMTGMNTEAFF.